The rows below give T cell receptor beta chains drawn from one sample of a study of T cell repertoires in cytomegalovirus infection. A single record per CDR3 protein comes from TCRdb applying MiXCR to the reads. The sample consists of roughly 860,000 distinct CDR3 sequences, 30% to 35% of them appearing once. Their recognized antigens are unknown. The sequencing here drew on cultured CD8+ T cells from PBMCs, taken from culture after CMV antigen stimulation. Receptors were obtained from a human donor in good health (CMV status not recorded). Some clones in this sample may be carry-over from other donors' samples. Each CDR3 is given without its conserved first and last residue.

V: TRBV27
CDR3: ASLKVAGGPQETQY

V: TRBV6-5
CDR3: ASWTDANYGYT

V: TRBV6-1
CDR3: ASRSKFAGTVPNEQF

V: TRBV4-1
CDR3: ASSQRWATPGVTMRTNEKLF

V: TRBV27
CDR3: ASSILDQETQY

V: TRBV15
CDR3: ATSRATGRRGQPQH

V: TRBV7-9
CDR3: ASSSKSPSYNEQF

V: TRBV7-9
CDR3: ASSRTATGELF

V: TRBV3-1
CDR3: ASSHDGTLQETQY

V: TRBV28
CDR3: ASSLEKPSTDTQY

V: TRBV7-6
CDR3: ASSLGDSFYNEQF

V: TRBV7-8
CDR3: ASSLIPETADGYT

V: TRBV7-9
CDR3: ASSSWGEQY

V: TRBV7-9
CDR3: ASSWGQGEETQY

V: TRBV9
CDR3: ASSPYSGGHQETQY

V: TRBV12-3/TRBV12-4
CDR3: ASSDRQGQSYEQY

V: TRBV10-1
CDR3: ASSHSIPGQDYNEQF

V: TRBV12-3/TRBV12-4
CDR3: ASSFMARGDYGYT

V: TRBV12-3/TRBV12-4
CDR3: ASSLGAGFMNTEAF

V: TRBV19
CDR3: ASSIPRPGSSYNEQF

V: TRBV7-8
CDR3: ASSSRTAVNEKLF

V: TRBV9
CDR3: ASSPWTDTQY

V: TRBV10-3
CDR3: AISDRGQGQYNEQF

V: TRBV7-9
CDR3: ASSSPGLAGKSSYEQY

V: TRBV6-6
CDR3: ASSHGPGTEAF

V: TRBV18
CDR3: ASSPSDTVTQY

V: TRBV6-2/TRBV6-3
CDR3: ASSPSPDSQYNEQF

V: TRBV6-5
CDR3: ASSYSVGSNTGELF

V: TRBV4-1
CDR3: ASSQDLRIGTEAF